The 9 T cell receptor beta chains reported below all come from one sample, sequenced in a study of cytomegalovirus exposure and HLA in healthy donors. Vbeta (60) and Jbeta (13) primers were used in the PCR. Assay: immunoSEQ multiplex PCR; the TCRdb copy retains only in-frame clones and omits some. This table holds roughly 110,000 clones, roughly 74% found once. Source material: PBMCs. The source of these receptors is a man aged 35 to 55 in good health and CMV-seronegative.

The genes are TRBV19 and TRBJ1-2, with D possibly being TRBD1 (5 bases). Trimming removed 5 bases from V and 6 bases from J, with 16 bases in between. Germline V CDR1 and CDR2: LNHDA, SQIVND (reference sequence). The length of the CDR3 is 14 residues. The DNA for the CDR3 is TGTGCCAGTAGTTTTCGTACAGGATCTGATGGCTACACCTTC. Its translation is CASSFRTGSDGYTF.

The J gene is TRBJ2-1, the V gene TRBV25-1, with D uncertain. This CDR3 has 11 amino acids. In germline, CDR1 is MGHDK, CDR2 SYGVNS. The V and J ends lost 4 bases and 7 bases respectively, with 5 bases between them. The CDR3 region is CASSVSNEQFF. The CDR3 DNA reads as TGTGCCAGCAGTGTTTCTAATGAGCAGTTCTTC.

The chain couples TRBV5-1 to TRBJ1-2; a weak D match, TRBD1 (5 bases). The CDR3 length is 13 residues. Between the trimmed V and J ends, which lost 0 bases and 8 bases, there was a span of 11 bases. Germline V gene sequence: CDR1 SGHRS, CDR2 YFSETQ. The CDR3 DNA follows: TGCGCCAGCAGCTTGGCAGACAGATGGGGCTACACCTTC. Encoded protein: CASSLADRWGYTF.

A word on this clone: No conserved phenylalanine or tryptophan ends this CDR3, so it is likely a read error. It is unclear where the CDR3 begins or ends on the DNA, so no DNA is shown, and the CDR3 is as TCRdb lists it. The chain uses TRBV6-7 and TRBJ2-6; the table assigns TRBD2, which was not confirmed against the DNA. TRBV6-7 falls under the ORF class, with uncertain function. The CDR3 sequence runs 13 residues, both termini included. CDR3 in amino acids: CASSFSGLAALLR.

This rearrangement joins TRBV2 to TRBJ2-3, with D uncertain. Germline values: CDR1 SNHLY, CDR2 FYNNEI. Deletions cut 5 bases from V and 5 bases from J, with 5 bases between. CDR3 length equals 11 residues. CDR3 DNA sequence: TGTGCCAGCAGTCGCGGAGATACGCAGTATTTT. Protein sequence: CASSRGDTQYF.

The chain recombines TRBV2 with TRBJ2-5; no clear D. Germline V gene sequence: CDR1 SNHLY, CDR2 FYNNEI. V lost 11 bases and J lost 0, with 16 bases in between. CDR3 length: 14 residues. The CDR3 DNA follows: TGTGCCGGCACCCCTACCCGGGACCAAGAGACCCAGTACTTC. Amino acids: CAGTPTRDQETQYF.

The chain couples TRBV19 to TRBJ1-2; D not resolved. The CDR3 has 16 amino acids. Looked up from germline, CDR1 is LNHDA and CDR2 is SQIVND (reference sequence). V dropped 6 bases and J dropped 2 bases, with 19 bases sitting between them. The CDR3 loop reads CASRPTGRSQNYGYTF. Here the CDR3 DNA reads TGTGCCAGTAGGCCAACGGGGAGATCTCAGAACTATGGCTACACCTTC. Full variable domain (rest looked up from reference TRBV19 and TRBJ1-2): DGGITQSPKYLFRKEGQNVTLSCEQNLNHDAMYWYRQDPGQGLRLIYYSQIVNDFQKGDIAEGYSVSREKKESFPLTVTSAQKNPTAFYLCASRPTGRSQNYGYTFGSGTRLTVV.

This chain joins TRBV18 and TRBJ2-3, with D perhaps TRBD2 (5 bases). The CDR3 runs 15 residues. V was cut by 0 bases and J by 1 base, with 8 bases left in between. CDR1 is KGHSH, CDR2 LQKENI, per germline. The CDR3 DNA follows: TGTGCCAGCTCACCACCGAGCGGACGCACAGATACGCAGTATTTT. Its translation: CASSPPSGRTDTQYF. The whole variable domain, filled in from reference TRBV18 and TRBJ2-3, reads NAGVMQNPRHLVRRRGQEARLRCSPMKGHSHVYWYRQLPEEGLKFMVYLQKENIIDESGMPKERFSAEFPKEGPSILRIQQVVRGDSAAYFCASSPPSGRTDTQYFGPGTRLTVL.

The rearrangement links TRBV9 to TRBJ1-1; D possibly corresponds to TRBD1 (5 bases). CDR1 and CDR2 from the germline V gene are SGDLS and YYNGEE. V lost 4 bases to trimming and J lost 7 bases, with 17 bases between them. This CDR3 contains 14 residues. The CDR3 nucleotides are TGTGCCAGCAGCCTAAGGGGCGTGGCGGTTGAAGCTTTCTTT. Its protein product is CASSLRGVAVEAFF.